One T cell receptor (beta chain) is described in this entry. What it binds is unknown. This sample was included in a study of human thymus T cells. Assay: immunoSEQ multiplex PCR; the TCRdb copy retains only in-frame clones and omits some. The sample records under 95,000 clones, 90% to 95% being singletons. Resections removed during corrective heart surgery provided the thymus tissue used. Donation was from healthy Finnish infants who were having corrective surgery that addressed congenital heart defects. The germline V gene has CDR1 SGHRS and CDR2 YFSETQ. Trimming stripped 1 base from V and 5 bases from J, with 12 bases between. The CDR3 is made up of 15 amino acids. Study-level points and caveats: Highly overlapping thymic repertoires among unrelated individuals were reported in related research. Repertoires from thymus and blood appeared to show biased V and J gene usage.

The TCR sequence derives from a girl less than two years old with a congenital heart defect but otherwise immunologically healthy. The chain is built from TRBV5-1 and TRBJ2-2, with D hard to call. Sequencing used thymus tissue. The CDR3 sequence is CASSLILDGTGELFF. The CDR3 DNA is TGCGCCAGCAGCTTGATTCTAGATGGAACCGGGGAGCTGTTTTTT.